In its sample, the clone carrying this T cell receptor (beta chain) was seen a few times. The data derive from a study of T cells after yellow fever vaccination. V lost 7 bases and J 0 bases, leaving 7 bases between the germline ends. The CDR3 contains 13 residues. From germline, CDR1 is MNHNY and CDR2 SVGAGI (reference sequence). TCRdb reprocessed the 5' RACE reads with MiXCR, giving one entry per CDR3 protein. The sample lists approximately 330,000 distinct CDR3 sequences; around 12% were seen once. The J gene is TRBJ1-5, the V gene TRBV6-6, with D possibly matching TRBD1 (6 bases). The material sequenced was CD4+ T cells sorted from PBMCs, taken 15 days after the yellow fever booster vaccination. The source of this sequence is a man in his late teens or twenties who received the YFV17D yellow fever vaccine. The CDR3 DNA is TGTGCCAGCACGGACAGTAGCAATCAGCCCCAGCATTTT. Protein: CASTDSSNQPQHF.